This TCR beta chain was recovered during a study of graft-versus-host responses after intestinal transplantation. Study overall: Multivisceral, liver-intestinal, or isolated intestinal transplants were received by the recipients. Every one of the recipients received anti-thymocyte globulin induction and afterwards took tacrolimus and steroids for roughly three years.

Study outcomes and limitations: HvG clone declines early post-transplant were associated with peak circulating GvH levels. Recipient-marrow GvH clones were detected, some having first appeared in ileum or blood.

Notes on this clone: Its cognate antigen is unknown.

The V segment lost 5 bases and the J segment 2 bases; nucleotides outside the gene matches: 6. Germline CDR1 is MNHEY and CDR2 is SMNVEV (reference sequence). There are 14 residues in the CDR3. Profiling relied on immunoSEQ multiplex PCR, and the TCRdb table lists in-frame clones only, not all of them. The sample contains 80,000 to 95,000 clones, more than 85% of which appear only once. The chain links TRBV27 to TRBJ2-7; 7 bases align to TRBD1. The specimen comprised unstimulated CD8+ T cells sorted from spleen or lymph node cells, sampled before intestinal transplant. The TCR comes from a human donor who received an intestinal transplant. CDR3 DNA sequence: TGTGCCAGCAGTCCAGGGACAGATACCTACGAGCAGTACTTC. This translates into CASSPGTDTYEQYF.